This record concerns one T cell receptor beta chain sequence. Its cognate antigen is unknown. At one end the junction does not follow the germline gene, possibly because of a read error. This record belongs to a study of Graves' ophthalmopathy and Graves' hyperthyroidism. Study results and caveats: Ophthalmopathy progression predictions by the model showed about 75% specificity and 60% to 71% sensitivity.

The CDR3 consists of 14 residues. Germline CDR1 and CDR2: ENHRY and SYGVKD. Amplification from RNA transcripts yielded the TCR beta CDR3 regions. RT-PCR with HTBI primers came first, then second-round multiplex PCR. TCRdb passed the multiplex PCR reads through MiXCR, listing each CDR3 protein once. This table holds about 740,000 distinct CDR3 sequences, roughly two fifths found once. Ophthalmopathy was moderately-to-severely active, CAS at least 3, NOSPECS at least 4, lasting under 3 months. No donor had other autoimmune disease, uncontrolled infection, pregnancy or lactation. Sample: peripheral blood. This sequence was found in an adult man with Graves' ophthalmopathy. The chain carries TRBV10-3 and TRBJ2-5, with D perhaps matching TRBD1 (5 bases). The chain's CDR3 is CASSEASGRETQYF. In nucleotides, the CDR3 is TGTGCCAGCAGTGAGGCTTCAGGGCGCGAGACCCAGTACTTC.